The rows below give T cell receptor beta chains drawn from one sample of a study of T cells expressing NK-cell markers. TCRdb reprocessed the 5' RACE reads, with one entry per CDR3 protein and no DNA. There are about 30,000 distinct CDR3 sequences in the sample, with about 55% held by the top ten. Sequencing was performed on blood T cells: a sorted CD56 or NKG2C T cell subset, CD4+ or CD8+ T cells, or bulk PBMC T cells (not recorded which). Receptors were obtained from a woman aged 18-69 years in good health. Each CDR3 is given with its conserved first and last residue.

>TRBJ2-7|TRBV12-3/TRBV12-4|12
CASSRGEYEQYF
>TRBJ1-6|TRBV7-6|17
CASSSGYGGRGDSPLHF
>TRBJ2-1|TRBV7-9|16
CASSQTGSSSYNEQFF
>TRBJ2-1|TRBV27|15
CASSSSGGAYNEQFF
>TRBJ2-7|TRBV5-1|15
CASRPGQGIWDEQYF
>TRBJ2-1|TRBV9|13
CASSVETMGGQFF
>TRBJ2-7|TRBV5-1|16
CASSEGLAGITYEQYF
>TRBJ1-1|TRBV13|12
CASSSQTGWAFF
>TRBJ2-3|TRBV7-6|13
CASSLGRSDTQYF
>TRBJ1-1|TRBV7-2|14
CASSLEGRGIEAFF
>TRBJ1-6|TRBV7-8|16
CASSPSPPLGNSPLHF
>TRBJ1-5|TRBV12-3/TRBV12-4|15
CASSDGQEAYQPQHF